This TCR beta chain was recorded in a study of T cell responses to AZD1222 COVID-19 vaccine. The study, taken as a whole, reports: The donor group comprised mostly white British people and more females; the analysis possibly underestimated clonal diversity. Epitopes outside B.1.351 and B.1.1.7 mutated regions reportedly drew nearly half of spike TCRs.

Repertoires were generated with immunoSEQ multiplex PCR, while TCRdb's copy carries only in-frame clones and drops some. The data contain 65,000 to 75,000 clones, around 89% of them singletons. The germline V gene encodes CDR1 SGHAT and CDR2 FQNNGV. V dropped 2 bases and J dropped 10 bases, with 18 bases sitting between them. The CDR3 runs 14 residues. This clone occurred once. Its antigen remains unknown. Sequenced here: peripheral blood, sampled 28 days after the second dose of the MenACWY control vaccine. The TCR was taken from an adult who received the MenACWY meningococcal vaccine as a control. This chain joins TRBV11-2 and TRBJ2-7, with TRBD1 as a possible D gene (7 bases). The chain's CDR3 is CASSLWSTRGDQYF. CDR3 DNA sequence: TGTGCCAGCAGCTTATGGTCTACCAGGGGGGACCAGTACTTC.